A single sample is the source of the 22 T cell receptor beta chains below, sequenced in a study of T-cell reconstitution after alpha-beta-depleted transplantation in children. Unique molecular identifiers were built into the TCRbeta library. TCRdb ran MiXCR on the PCR reads and lists one entry per CDR3 protein. The repertoire has about 100,000 distinct CDR3 sequences, roughly 6% of them found once; the top ten carry roughly 5.5%. The specimen was PBMCs, mostly from graft donor cells, collected 60 days after TCRalphabeta/CD19-depleted stem cell transplant. These receptors were obtained from a female patient aged 2-9 years who had a stem cell transplant for Fanconi anemia, so the T cells may come from the graft donor.

Worth noting for this clonotype: A much larger clone differs by one base, so this may be a read error. This CDR3 fails to terminate in the conserved phenylalanine or tryptophan, so it likely reflects a read error. The limits of the CDR3 on the DNA are not certain, so only TCRdb's listed CDR3 is given. The rearrangement uses TRBV7-9 and TRBJ2-5; TRBD1 was called by the table and not checked on the DNA. The CDR3 contains 9 residues when both ends are counted. CDR1 and CDR2 from the germline V gene are SEHNR and FQNEAQ (reference sequence). CDR3 loop: CASSLGAGC.

In this sample, this clonotype turned up many times. V is TRBV28 and J is TRBJ1-2, with TRBD1 matching 9 bases. The CDR3 sequence is 16 residues long. Germline lookup yields CDR1 MDHEN and CDR2 SYDVKM. V dropped 4 bases and J dropped 6; count of bases not matched to a gene: 12. Written as DNA, the CDR3 is TGTGCCAGCAGTTCCGCCGGGACAGGGCGGCTTGATGGCTACACCTTC. Translating it yields CASSSAGTGRLDGYTF.

The J gene is TRBJ2-2, the V gene TRBV4-1; tentatively, D is TRBD2 (6 bases). Germline CDR1 is MGHRA and CDR2 is YSYEKL. CDR3 length: 15 residues. V dropped 1 base and J dropped 6 bases, with 12 bases sitting between them. CDR3 nucleotide sequence: TGCGCCAGCAGCCAAGGGCGATGGGGGGCCGGGGAGCTGTTTTTT. Translated, it gives CASSQGRWGAGELFF.

This clonotype was detected ten times or more. The chain recombines TRBV5-1 with TRBJ2-1; tentative D call: TRBD2 (5 bases). Trimming left V 0 bases short and J 7 bases short, with 11 bases between. CDR1 and CDR2 (germline): SGHRS, YFSETQ. The CDR3 covers 14 residues. CDR3 nucleotides: TGCGCCAGCAGCTTGGATTACCCGGGGAATGAGCAGTTCTTC. As protein: CASSLDYPGNEQFF.

The chain has TRBV18 and TRBJ1-1; a weak D match, TRBD1 (6 bases). The germline V and J ends were trimmed by 2 bases and 4 bases, with 14 bases remaining between them. CDR3 size: 15 residues. The V gene's germline CDR1 is KGHSH and CDR2 LQKENI. This CDR3 reads CASSPLGGAVTEAFF. The DNA of the CDR3 is TGTGCCAGCTCACCATTGGGGGGGGCGGTCACTGAAGCTTTCTTT. Together with reference TRBV18 and TRBJ1-1, the CDR3 gives the full variable domain: NAGVMQNPRHLVRRRGQEARLRCSPMKGHSHVYWYRQLPEEGLKFMVYLQKENIIDESGMPKERFSAEFPKEGPSILRIQQVVRGDSAAYFCASSPLGGAVTEAFFGQGTRLTVV.

This clonotype was detected many times. The chain links TRBV4-2 to TRBJ2-1; 10 nucleotides agree with TRBD2. Germline CDR1 reads LGHNA; CDR2 reads YNFKEQ. The CDR3 length is 16 residues. V was clipped by 4 bases and J by 6 bases; unmatched bases: 9. In DNA, the CDR3 is TGTGCCAGCAGCCTCGATCTAGCGGGAGAGGGCAATGAGCAGTTCTTC. Protein product: CASSLDLAGEGNEQFF.

This clonotype was counted at least ten times. This chain joins TRBV20-1 and TRBJ2-7; D uncertain. Trimming shortened V by 2 bases and J by 9 bases, and 11 bases separated the two germline ends. CDR1 and CDR2 (germline): DFQATT, SNEGSKA (reference sequence). This CDR3 is built from 11 residues. The CDR3 nucleotides read TGCAGTGCTAGACAAGTAGAGAGGCAGTACTTC. This encodes CSARQVERQYF.

Many counts were recorded for this clonotype. The rearrangement links TRBV5-1 to TRBJ2-3, with a possible D match to TRBD2 (6 bases). V was pared by 2 bases and J by 3 bases, with 10 bases between. The CDR3 totals 14 residues. CDR1 and CDR2 from the germline V gene are SGHRS and YFSETQ. In DNA form, the CDR3 reads TGCGCCAGCAGCTTCGGGGGAGGAACAGATACGCAGTATTTT. Protein: CASSFGGGTDTQYF.

Note on this clonotype: A read error is possible here, since a much larger clone lies one base away. The chain employs TRBV12-3 or TRBV12-4 and TRBJ2-3; TRBD2 matches at 12 bases. This CDR3 spans 14 amino acids. The CDR3 nucleotides read TGTGCCAGCAGTAGCCGACTAGCGGGAGATACGCGGTATTTT. It yields the protein CASSSRLAGDTRYF.

This clonotype was seen many times. This chain connects TRBV2 to TRBJ2-3; 9 nucleotides align to TRBD2. V lost 7 bases to trimming and J lost 0 bases; unmatched junction nucleotides: 11. The CDR3 covers 17 residues. CDR1 is SNHLY, CDR2 FYNNEI, per germline. CDR3 region: CASTLTSGGGSTDTQYF. CDR3 DNA: TGTGCCAGCACCCTGACTAGCGGAGGGGGTAGCACAGATACGCAGTATTTT.

This clonotype was detected many times. The chain employs TRBV5-1 and TRBJ2-7; D might be TRBD1 (5 bases). The CDR3 is 14 residues long. Trimming took off 4 bases at V and 2 bases at J, with 13 bases between the two ends. Per germline, CDR1 SGHRS and CDR2 YFSETQ. The CDR3 bases are TGCGCCAGCAGCCCGGCACGACAGACCTACGAGCAGTACTTC. Amino acids: CASSPARQTYEQYF.

The chain has TRBV14 and TRBJ2-3, with D perhaps matching TRBD2 (5 bases). V was clipped by 3 bases and J by 9 bases, with 13 bases between them. Germline V CDR1 and CDR2: SGHDN, FVKESK. The CDR3 totals 13 residues. The chain's CDR3 is CASSQELGGTQYF. In DNA form, the CDR3 reads TGTGCCAGCAGCCAGGAACTAGGTGGAACGCAGTATTTT.

In this sample, this clonotype turned up many times. This rearrangement joins TRBV29-1 to TRBJ2-3, with 10 bases aligning to TRBD2. Trimming removed 6 bases from V and 1 base from J; junction bases left unmatched: 1. The V gene's germline CDR1 is SQVTM and CDR2 ANQGSEA. The CDR3 is 13 residues long. CDR3 sequence reads: CSVGTSGTDTQYF. The CDR3 DNA reads TGCAGCGTGGGGACTAGCGGCACAGATACGCAGTATTTT.

This clonotype occurred many times. The chain combines TRBV7-2 with TRBJ2-2; possibly TRBD2 for D (6 bases). The ends were cut back, 0 bases at V and 4 bases at J, with 15 bases in the middle. Germline V gene data show CDR1 as SGHTA and CDR2 as FQGNSA. The CDR3 has 17 residues. The CDR3 DNA is TGTGCCAGCAGCTTAGCGCCGCTAGCGAAACCCACCGGGGAGCTGTTTTTT. Protein: CASSLAPLAKPTGELFF.

This clonotype was found many times. The chain employs TRBV12-3 or TRBV12-4 and TRBJ2-3; D is perhaps TRBD1 (6 bases). The CDR3 extends over 14 amino acids. Trimming removed 7 bases at V and 6 bases at J, with 17 bases between. CDR3 residues: CASTLDSPLDTQYF. As DNA, the CDR3 is TGTGCCAGCACTCTGGACAGTCCCTTGGATACGCAGTATTTT.

The chain links TRBV12-3 or TRBV12-4 to TRBJ2-3, with a possible D match to TRBD1 (6 bases). The CDR3 contains 14 residues. Between the trimmed V and J ends, which lost 7 bases and 0 bases, there was a span of 11 bases. CDR3 loop: CASTLDRSTDTQYF. CDR3 DNA: TGTGCCAGCACCCTTGACAGGAGCACAGATACGCAGTATTTT.

In its sample, this clonotype was seen many times. V gene TRBV12-3 or TRBV12-4 combines with J gene TRBJ1-6; tentative D call: TRBD1 (5 bases). Trimming cost V 3 bases and J 6 bases, with 18 bases left between them. There are 17 residues in the CDR3. DNA of the CDR3: TGTGCCAGCAGTTTTTCCCCTCGGGACGGAATTAATTCACCCCTCCACTTT. This codes for CASSFSPRDGINSPLHF.

V is TRBV2 and J is TRBJ2-3; perhaps TRBD2 as D (7 bases). V dropped 3 bases and J dropped 0 bases, with 13 bases sitting between them. The CDR3 spans 16 residues. Germline loops: CDR1 SNHLY, CDR2 FYNNEI. The CDR3 DNA follows: TGTGCCAGCAGTGAGGGCGGGGGCCCCAGCACAGATACGCAGTATTTT. Encoded protein: CASSEGGGPSTDTQYF.

Many counts were recorded for this clonotype. The rearrangement uses TRBV24-1 and TRBJ2-5, with 8 nucleotides matching TRBD1. Per germline, CDR1 KGHDR and CDR2 SFDVKD. With V trimmed by 3 bases and J by 2 bases, 4 bases remained unmatched. The CDR3 has 15 amino acids. Written as DNA, the CDR3 is TGTGCCACCAGTGATCCGCAGGGGGCACAAGAGACCCAGTACTTC. It yields the protein CATSDPQGAQETQYF.

V usage is TRBV20-1 and J usage is TRBJ1-1; a possible D gene is TRBD1 (5 bases). The CDR3 loop spans 14 amino acids. The V end was cut by 5 bases, the J end by 0 bases, with 13 bases between. Germline CDR1 reads DFQATT; CDR2 reads SNEGSKA (reference sequence). DNA of the CDR3: TGCAGTGCTTTCCGGACACAAATGAACACTGAAGCTTTCTTT. It specifies CSAFRTQMNTEAFF.

This clonotype appeared a few times. The gene calls are TRBV18 and TRBJ2-2, with D possibly being TRBD2 (6 bases). With 4 bases removed from V and 9 bases from J, the gap between germline ends came to 12 bases. The length of the CDR3 is 13 residues. The germline V gene encodes CDR1 KGHSH and CDR2 LQKENI. CDR3 bases: TGTGCCAGCTCACTGGACTACCTGCGGGAGCTGTTTTTT. Translation: CASSLDYLRELFF.

The chain has TRBV11-2 and TRBJ2-7; D might be TRBD1 (6 bases). Per the germline V gene, CDR1 is SGHAT and CDR2 is FQNNGV. Trimming stripped 4 bases from V and 5 bases from J, with 15 bases between. This CDR3 has 14 amino acids. The CDR3 loop reads CASSSSTGVHEQYF. The CDR3 bases are TGTGCCAGCAGCTCGTCGACAGGCGTCCACGAGCAGTACTTC.